A single sample gave rise to the 22 T cell receptor beta chains below, sequenced in a study of OX40 agonist ivuxolimab in advanced cancers. This table comes from immunoSEQ multiplex PCR, and its TCRdb copy is limited to in-frame clones, with some not included. In the table there are roughly 92,000 clones, roughly 90% of which are singletons. The sequenced sample was CD4+ or CD8+ T cells sorted from blood, obtained in a trial of the OX40 agonist ivuxolimab. These TCRs come from an adult with an advanced solid tumor such as melanoma, head and neck, liver or kidney cancer.

This clone was recorded a few times. The chain is built from TRBV7-8 and TRBJ1-1; D is possibly TRBD1 (5 bases). From germline, CDR1 is SGHVS and CDR2 FQNEAQ. Between the trimmed V and J ends, which lost 1 base and 8 bases, there was a span of 8 bases. CDR3 length: 12 amino acids. Here the CDR3 reads CASSLGRDEAFF. Written as DNA, the CDR3 is TGTGCCAGCAGCTTAGGGAGGGACGAAGCTTTCTTT.

V usage is TRBV9 and J usage is TRBJ2-3; 7 nucleotides agree with TRBD2. This CDR3 contains 19 residues. Losses at the gene ends were 0 bases for V and 0 bases for J; bases not matched to a gene: 13. Germline CDR1 and CDR2: SGDLS and YYNGEE. The CDR3 is CASSVDPGRGEWSTDTQYF. Written as DNA, the CDR3 is TGTGCCAGCAGCGTAGACCCGGGACGGGGGGAATGGAGCACAGATACGCAGTATTTT.

The V and J genes are TRBV30 and TRBJ1-1; possible D gene TRBD1, 5 bases. CDR1 and CDR2 (germline): GTSNPN, SVGIG (reference sequence). With 4 bases removed from V and 11 bases from J, the gap between germline ends came to 11 bases. The CDR3 has 10 residues. The CDR3 here is CAWMNGAAFF. CDR3 in DNA: TGTGCCTGGATGAACGGGGCCGCTTTCTTT.

The chain joins TRBV9 to TRBJ1-2; 7 bases are a match to TRBD1. J lost 5 bases, V lost 4 bases, and 14 bases had no gene match. This CDR3 has 16 residues. Germline V gene sequence: CDR1 SGDLS, CDR2 YYNGEE. The CDR3 coding sequence is TGTGCCAGCAGCTCTACTGGGACAGCCAGATTTTATGGCTACACCTTC. Encoded protein: CASSSTGTARFYGYTF.

This clone occurred once. The rearrangement uses TRBV6-1 and TRBJ1-5; 7 bases map to TRBD1. This CDR3 is built from 14 residues. V lost 8 bases, J lost 3 bases, and 7 bases stayed unmatched. CDR1 MNHNS and CDR2 SASEGT come from the germline V gene. In DNA, the CDR3 is TGTGCCAGCTCCCGGGACAGCAACAATCAGCCCCAGCATTTT. Translation: CASSRDSNNQPQHF.

J is TRBJ1-1 and V is TRBV30; 9 positions match TRBD1. This CDR3 is 12 amino acids long. Germline values: CDR1 GTSNPN, CDR2 SVGIG (reference sequence). J lost 4 bases, V lost 6 bases, and 3 bases had no gene match. CDR3 sequence reads: CACTTGGTEAFF. The CDR3 DNA reads TGTGCCTGTACGACAGGGGGCACTGAAGCTTTCTTT.

V usage is TRBV30 and J usage is TRBJ2-3; D possibly uses TRBD1 or TRBD2 (5 bases each). Looked up from germline, CDR1 is GTSNPN and CDR2 is SVGIG (reference sequence). Trimming left V 5 bases short and J 0 bases short, with 18 bases between. The CDR3 is 16 residues long. DNA of the CDR3: TGTGCCTGGTCACAAGGGGACCTTTCTAGCACAGATACGCAGTATTTT. Translated, it gives CAWSQGDLSSTDTQYF.

This sequence joins TRBV29-1 and TRBJ2-7; D not resolved. Germline V gene data show CDR1 as SQVTM and CDR2 as ANQGSEA. The CDR3 runs 12 residues. V dropped 6 bases and J dropped 2 bases, with 11 bases sitting between them. As DNA, the CDR3 is TGCAGCGTCCGAGACGGAACCTACGAGCAGTACTTC. As protein: CSVRDGTYEQYF.

This clone was seen a handful of times. The rearrangement joins TRBV5-4 to TRBJ2-2, with a weak D call TRBD1 (5 bases). Trimming pared 4 bases from V and 1 base from J, leaving 17 bases between. The CDR3 consists of 17 residues. Germline V gene lookup returns CDR1 SGHNT and CDR2 YYREEE (reference sequence). DNA of the CDR3: TGTGCCAGCAGCAAAGGGGTAATGGCATGGAACACCGGGGAGCTGTTTTTT. It is translated as CASSKGVMAWNTGELFF.

CDR3 loop: CASRASRGSTEAFF. The CDR3 DNA is TGTGCCAGCAGGGCCTCCAGGGGAAGTACTGAAGCTTTCTTT. This rearrangement joins TRBV2 to TRBJ1-1, with a possible D match to TRBD1 (6 bases). V was trimmed by 6 bases and J by 5 bases, leaving 16 bases between them. CDR3 length equals 14 residues. CDR1 is SNHLY, CDR2 FYNNEI, per germline.

The chain joins TRBV11-3 to TRBJ2-3; 15 nucleotides agree with TRBD2. Germline CDR1 and CDR2: SGHNT and YENEEA. The CDR3 sequence is 17 residues long. V shed 4 bases, J shed 5 bases, and the junction held 7 bases outside the gene matches. Here the CDR3 DNA reads TGTGCCAGCAGCTCTGGACTAGCGGGAGGGCCTAGAGATACGCAGTATTTT. Protein sequence: CASSSGLAGGPRDTQYF.

The V and J genes are TRBV5-1 and TRBJ1-1, with 7 nucleotides matching TRBD1. The V and J ends lost 5 bases and 4 bases, in that order; junction bases with no gene match: 5. The germline gives CDR1 SGHRS, CDR2 YFSETQ. The CDR3 consists of 13 residues. In nucleotides, the CDR3 is TGCGCCAGCAGAGCGCAGGGGGGCACTGAAGCTTTCTTT. Its protein is CASRAQGGTEAFF.

The chain is built from TRBV6-1 and TRBJ1-3, with 8 bases fitting TRBD1. The CDR3 contains 15 residues. The junction had 9 bases not matched to a gene; V was cut back by 10 bases and J by 1 base. The germline CDR1 and CDR2 sequences are MNHNS and SASEGT. In DNA form, the CDR3 reads TGTGCCACCCAGGAATACAGGGGGTCTGGAAACACCATATATTTT. Translating it yields CATQEYRGSGNTIYF.

V gene TRBV6-1 combines with J gene TRBJ2-5, with 10 bases lining up with TRBD2. This CDR3 has 18 amino acids. Germline lookup yields CDR1 MNHNS and CDR2 SASEGT. V dropped 4 bases and J dropped 6; count of bases not matched to a gene: 17. CDR3 DNA sequence: TGTGCCAGCAGTGGGCCCCCCTCTAGCGGGGGATACTTAAAGACCCAGTACTTC. This sequence encodes CASSGPPSSGGYLKTQYF.

The V gene is TRBV10-1, the J gene TRBJ2-7; no firm D call. CDR3 size: 14 residues. The germline V gene has CDR1 WNHNN and CDR2 SYGVQD (reference sequence). V was pared by 0 bases and J by 2 bases, with 8 bases between. The CDR3 bases are TGCGCCAGCAGTGAGTCAGGAATTCCCTACGAGCAGTACTTC. Protein sequence: CASSESGIPYEQYF.

CDR3 in amino acids: CSATEPDTQYF. The CDR3 coding sequence is TGCAGTGCTACAGAACCAGATACGCAGTATTTT. The chain has TRBV20-1 and TRBJ2-3; D is uncertain. Germline assignment: CDR1 DFQATT and CDR2 SNEGSKA (reference sequence). The CDR3 is 11 amino acids. V shed 4 bases and J shed 4 bases, with 6 bases lying between them.

This rearrangement joins TRBV5-1 to TRBJ2-7, with D unclear. Germline V gene lookup returns CDR1 SGHRS and CDR2 YFSETQ. The CDR3 is 14 residues long. Between the trimmed V and J ends, which lost 5 bases and 0 bases, there was a span of 12 bases. CDR3 residues: CASRPRLSSYEQYF. The CDR3 coding sequence is TGCGCCAGCAGGCCCAGGCTTAGCTCCTACGAGCAGTACTTC. Complete variable domain (other parts from reference TRBV5-1 and TRBJ2-7): KAGVTQTPRYLIKTRGQQVTLSCSPISGHRSVSWYQQTPGQGLQFLFEYFSETQRNKGNFPGRFSGRQFSNSRSEMNVSTLELGDSALYLCASRPRLSSYEQYFGPGTRLTVT.

This rearrangement joins TRBV29-1 to TRBJ2-1; 8 positions match TRBD1. Germline-derived CDR1 and CDR2 are SQVTM and ANQGSEA. V trimming: 1 base; J trimming: 6 bases; junction bases outside the gene matches: 5. CDR3 length equals 14 residues. The CDR3 sequence: CSVEGGTGLNEQFF. For the CDR3, the DNA is TGCAGCGTTGAAGGGGGGACAGGTCTCAATGAGCAGTTCTTC.

The V call is TRBV5-1, the J call TRBJ2-6; tentatively, D is TRBD1 (6 bases). CDR1 is SGHRS, CDR2 YFSETQ, per germline. Trimming removed 0 bases from V and 2 bases from J, with 15 bases in between. This CDR3 is 18 amino acids long. This CDR3 reads CASSLEGTRVAGANVLTF. The CDR3 DNA follows: TGCGCCAGCAGCTTGGAAGGGACACGCGTGGCTGGGGCCAACGTCCTGACTTTC.

The chain employs TRBV28 and TRBJ1-2, with TRBD1 matching over 8 bases. The V gene's germline CDR1 is MDHEN and CDR2 SYDVKM. V gave up 4 bases and J gave up 4 bases; unmatched junction bases: 11. This CDR3 spans 16 amino acids. The CDR3 sequence is CASSSGGQGTFYGYTF. Here the CDR3 DNA reads TGTGCCAGCAGTTCCGGCGGACAGGGAACCTTCTATGGCTACACCTTC.

In this sample, this clone turned up once. The CDR3 DNA is TGTGCCTGGAGAAAAACCGGGGCTCATGGCACTGAAGCTTTCTTT. This gives the protein CAWRKTGAHGTEAFF. This chain links TRBV30 with TRBJ1-1; D may be TRBD1 (5 bases). The V and J ends lost 3 bases and 4 bases respectively, with 18 bases between them. This CDR3 is 15 amino acids long. The germline CDR1 and CDR2 sequences are GTSNPN and SVGIG (reference sequence).

The rearrangement links TRBV6-1 to TRBJ1-2; 8 bases map to TRBD1. This CDR3 has 13 residues. Unmatched junction bases numbered 11, after V lost 11 bases and J lost 6 bases. CDR1 and CDR2 (germline): MNHNS, SASEGT. The CDR3 protein is CAVGTGTGNGYTF. In DNA form, the CDR3 reads TGTGCCGTCGGTACGGGGACAGGCAATGGCTACACCTTC.